The sequence of this T cell receptor beta chain was determined in a study of PD-1 blockade in classical Hodgkin lymphoma. The study, taken as a whole, reports: Baseline TCR diversity was reportedly lower in newly diagnosed patients than in healthy donors. It was reported as lower still in relapsed/refractory patients. Baseline diversity resembling that of newly diagnosed patients was seen in complete responders. Anyone who began nivolumab under 1 year after ASCT was excluded. A significant rise in TCR diversity was seen by C4D1 for CD4+ cells but not for CD8+ cells.

Relapses following autologous stem cell transplantation were seen in all patients, with brentuximab vedotin exposure varying. TCRdb's table, derived via immunoSEQ multiplex PCR, lists solely in-frame clones and lacks some. The sample holds 39,000 or so clones; 86% are singletons and the top ten take approximately 6%. This clone was seen just once. The antigen is unknown. The V end lost 0 bases, the J end lost 0 bases, and 8 bases lay between the germline ends. Germline V gene sequence: CDR1 SGDLS, CDR2 YYNGEE. CDR3 length: 15 amino acids. The specimen comprised peripheral blood mononuclear cells (PBMCs), sampled before the second cycle of nivolumab. This clonotype originated in a human donor with classical Hodgkin lymphoma. The V call is TRBV9, the J call TRBJ2-3, with D maybe TRBD2 (5 bases). The CDR3 loop is CASSVAGSSTDTQYF. In DNA, the CDR3 is TGTGCCAGCAGCGTAGCGGGATCTAGCACAGATACGCAGTATTTT. The full variable domain, completed using reference TRBV9 and TRBJ2-3, is DSGVTQTPKHLITATGQRVTLRCSPRSGDLSVYWYQQSLDQGLQFLIQYYNGEERAKGNILERFSAQQFPDLHSELNLSSLELGDSALYFCASSVAGSSTDTQYFGPGTRLTVL.